This T cell receptor beta chain is drawn from a study of tumor and adjacent non-tumor tissue in lung cancer. Turning to the study itself: Histology: under 15 adenocarcinoma, 2 squamous cell carcinoma, 1 small cell lung cancer. Samples averaged approximately 3.9 million productive TCRbeta reads each. Study outcomes and limitations: In normal lung, the top 100 clones were significantly more dominant than in tumor.

This sample's RNA came from whole unsorted tissue. The library came from three nested PCR rounds adapted from ARM-PCR protocols. A single record per CDR3 protein comes from TCRdb applying MiXCR to the multiplex PCR reads. This sample has 130,000 or so distinct CDR3 sequences, with roughly 67% found just once. In regard to this clonotype: Its matching antigen is unknown. A junction end diverges from the germline sequence, so it may reflect a read error.

The germline V gene encodes CDR1 SGHAT and CDR2 FQDESV (reference sequence). The CDR3 is 16 amino acids. Source material: lung tumor tissue. The sequence was obtained from a man aged 30 to 45 with non-small cell lung cancer. This sequence joins TRBV11-1 and TRBJ2-4; D perhaps matches TRBD1 (5 bases). This chain's CDR3 is CASTHPGRATKNIRYF. In DNA form, the CDR3 reads TGTGCTAGCACCCACCCAGGCAGGGCGACCAAAAACATTCGGTACTTC.